These 4 T cell receptor beta chains were all obtained from the same sample, sequenced in a study of cytomegalovirus exposure and HLA in healthy donors. With 60 Vbeta and 13 Jbeta primers, the PCR was carried out. The assay was immunoSEQ multiplex PCR, and TCRdb's table has in-frame clones only and misses some. This repertoire shows roughly 140,000 clones, about two thirds found once; its top ten account for over 2%. The sample comprised PBMCs. The receptors derive from a man aged 35 to 55 in good health and CMV-seronegative.

This clone is a singleton in its sample. This chain connects TRBV5-5 to TRBJ1-1; D is unresolved. Germline CDR1 SGHKS, CDR2 YYEKEE (reference sequence). This CDR3 has 14 amino acids. Between the trimmed V and J ends, which lost 6 bases and 0 bases, there was a span of 12 bases. This CDR3 reads CASTFDGVNTEAFF. As DNA, the CDR3 is TGTGCCAGCACCTTTGACGGAGTGAACACTGAAGCTTTCTTT.

The chain employs TRBV10-1 and TRBJ1-1; D is undetermined. Trimming removed 3 bases from V and 7 bases from J, with 3 bases in between. Germline V CDR1 and CDR2: WNHNN, SYGVQD (reference sequence). This CDR3 is 10 amino acids long. The CDR3 region has the DNA TGCGCCAGCAGTGACTTTGAAGCTTTCTTT. This translates into CASSDFEAFF.

This chain uses TRBV18 with TRBJ2-7; 8 bases are a match to TRBD2. The CDR3 extends over 13 amino acids. J gave up 6 bases and V 2 bases, and 3 bases lay outside the gene matches. Germline lookup yields CDR1 KGHSH and CDR2 LQKENI. The CDR3 DNA reads TGTGCCAGCTCACCAACGGGAGGGCCCGAGCAGTACTTC. Translated: CASSPTGGPEQYF.

The gene calls are TRBV6-1 and TRBJ2-6; 14 bases match TRBD2. V gave up 1 base and J gave up 0 bases; unmatched junction bases: 5. There are 20 residues in the CDR3. Looked up from germline, CDR1 is MNHNS and CDR2 is SASEGT. The CDR3 region has the DNA TGTGCCAGCAGTGAAGGGACTAGCGGGGGGCAGAGCTCTGGGGCCAACGTCCTGACTTTC. Its protein is CASSEGTSGGQSSGANVLTF.